This is a list of T cell receptor beta chains from one sample in a study of T cell responses to AZD1222 COVID-19 vaccine. The data were produced by immunoSEQ multiplex PCR, yet TCRdb's version contains in-frame clones alone and is incomplete. Altogether 45,000 to 65,000 clones are present, roughly 89% being singletons, with the ten largest covering 2% to 3%. The input for sequencing was peripheral blood, taken 28 days after the second AZD1222 dose. All receptors derive from an adult who received the AZD1222 COVID-19 vaccine. CDR3s include the opening cysteine and the closing phenylalanine or tryptophan. The D gene is left open where the match is weak.

v_gene,j_gene,d_gene,CDR3aa,CDR3nt
TRBV10-2,TRBJ1-2,.,CASSEATDVYGYTF,TGCGCCAGCAGTGAGGCAACGGATGTGTATGGCTACACCTTC
TRBV19,TRBJ2-1,TRBD2,CASSRPGSGSSYNEQFF,TGTGCCAGTAGTCGCCCCGGTAGCGGGAGTTCCTACAATGAGCAGTTCTTC
TRBV27,TRBJ1-1,TRBD1,CASSLGTGGTEAFF,TGTGCCAGCAGTTTAGGGACAGGGGGGACTGAAGCTTTCTTT
TRBV5-1,TRBJ2-1,TRBD2,CASSSGGASYNEQFF,TGCGCCAGCAGCTCGGGGGGGGCCTCCTACAATGAGCAGTTCTTC
TRBV5-1,TRBJ1-1,.,CASSLALPNTEAFF,TGCGCCAGCAGCTTAGCACTGCCGAACACTGAAGCTTTCTTT
TRBV5-1,TRBJ2-3,.,CASVGGGTADTQYF,TGCGCCAGCGTGGGTGGCGGGACGGCAGATACGCAGTATTTT
TRBV27,TRBJ2-3,.,CASSFSLDVDTQYF,TGTGCCAGCAGTTTCTCCCTGGATGTAGATACGCAGTATTTT
TRBV6-1,TRBJ1-2,TRBD1,CASSEAGTVGYTF,TGTGCCAGCAGTGAAGCTGGGACAGTTGGCTACACCTTC
TRBV6-5,TRBJ1-6,TRBD1,CASSTWDRGRSPLHF,TGTGCCAGCAGTACCTGGGACAGGGGGCGATCACCCCTCCACTTT
TRBV10-1,TRBJ2-3,.,CASSGASTRDTQYF,TGCGCCAGCAGTGGTGCCTCGACCCGAGATACGCAGTATTTT
TRBV5-1,TRBJ2-1,.,CASSLTMREALGEEQFF,TGCGCCAGCAGCTTGACTATGAGGGAGGCCCTAGGGGAAGAGCAGTTCTTC
TRBV7-2,TRBJ1-3,TRBD1,CASMRDRTGNTIYF,TGTGCCAGCATGAGGGACAGGACTGGAAACACCATATATTTT
TRBV5-4,TRBJ2-7,.,CASSWGIADTYEQYF,TGTGCCAGCAGCTGGGGGATAGCGGATACCTACGAGCAGTACTTC
TRBV27,TRBJ1-1,TRBD1,CASTRTGVPNTEAFF,TGTGCCAGCACTCGGACAGGGGTTCCGAACACTGAAGCTTTCTTT